Described below is a single T cell receptor (beta chain) sequence and its context. Its antigen is currently unknown. UMIs were added to TCR cDNA along with a universal primer site when it was made by 5'RACE template switching. TCRdb used MiXCR to reprocess the 5' RACE reads, holding one entry per CDR3 protein. The table records hundreds of thousands of distinct CDR3 sequences, about 5.2% of them present only once. The sample originates from a study of T cells after yellow fever vaccination. General study points: The booster saw the reappearance of most primary-vaccination clones (roughly 97% CD4, 80% to 90% CD8). Any FACS-sorted repertoire could hold abundant clonotypes that contaminate it from the bulk population.

V was clipped by 4 bases and J by 1 base, with 12 bases between them. Per germline, CDR1 MNHEY and CDR2 SMNVEV (reference sequence). This CDR3 comprises 15 residues. The source is a man younger than 30 who received the YFV17D yellow fever vaccine. This chain joins TRBV27 and TRBJ2-3; the D gene is possibly TRBD2 (6 bases). The sequencing used CD4+ T cells sorted from PBMCs, collected on the day of the yellow fever booster vaccination. The CDR3 DNA reads TGTGCCAGCAGTTCGGGGGTGTTGGGCACAGATACGCAGTATTTT. Protein sequence: CASSSGVLGTDTQYF.